A single sample is the source of the 24 T cell receptor beta chains below, sequenced in a study of patients and donors after allogeneic stem cell transplantation. TCRdb re-derived calls from the RT-PCR reads in MiXCR, one entry per CDR3 protein. This sample has about 70,000 distinct CDR3 sequences, with about 26% found just once. Sequenced sample: blood, either unsorted or a sorted T cell fraction (not recorded which). The receptors come from a human donor who was either an allogeneic HSCT recipient or a stem cell or donor lymphocyte infusion donor (not recorded which). It is not recorded whose cells these are; they may come from a transplant donor.

The J gene is TRBJ2-3, the V gene TRBV20-1; D unclear. CDR3 size: 14 residues. Germline loops: CDR1 DFQATT, CDR2 SNEGSKA (reference sequence). Trimming stripped 0 bases from V and 4 bases from J, with 11 bases between. CDR3 amino acids: CSAREITGADTQYF. CDR3 nucleotide sequence: TGCAGTGCTAGAGAGATCACGGGCGCAGATACGCAGTATTTT.

This clonotype was seen just once. The J gene is TRBJ2-2, the V gene TRBV5-1; 7 positions agree with TRBD1. The V gene's germline CDR1 is SGHRS and CDR2 YFSETQ. With 0 bases clipped from V and 3 bases from J, the junction kept 8 bases outside the gene matches. The CDR3 sequence is 17 residues long. CDR3 protein: CASSLDGTVPYTGELFF. CDR3 DNA sequence: TGCGCCAGCAGCTTGGATGGGACAGTACCCTACACCGGGGAGCTGTTTTTT.

This clonotype has ten or more counts. The chain uses TRBV6-5 and TRBJ1-3; D is undetermined. With 2 bases removed from V and 0 bases from J, the gap between germline ends came to 8 bases. This CDR3 contains 15 residues. Germline V gene lookup returns CDR1 MNHEY and CDR2 SVGAGI. The CDR3: CASSYRVGSGNTIYF. Written as DNA, the CDR3 is TGTGCCAGCAGTTACAGAGTTGGCTCTGGAAACACCATATATTTT.

In this sample, this clonotype turned up a few times. The chain is built from TRBV4-2 and TRBJ1-4, with 9 bases identical to TRBD1. Germline V gene data show CDR1 as LGHNA and CDR2 as YNFKEQ. V lost 1 base, J lost 4 bases, and 1 base stayed unmatched. The CDR3 totals 15 residues. The CDR3 region is CASSQGDRDNEKLFF. CDR3 nucleotide sequence: TGTGCCAGCAGCCAAGGGGACAGGGATAATGAAAAACTGTTTTTT.

V and J are TRBV15 and TRBJ2-1; 9 bases line up with TRBD1. The length of the CDR3 is 17 residues. Germline CDR1 and CDR2: LNHNV and YYDKDF (reference sequence). V shed 2 bases and J 5 bases; nucleotides not matched to a gene: 10. The DNA of the CDR3 is TGTGCCACCAGCAGACCTAGGGACAGGGTTACGGACAATGAGCAGTTCTTC. Translating gives CATSRPRDRVTDNEQFF.

This chain links TRBV5-1 with TRBJ2-7; D remains unclear. The CDR3 runs to 18 residues. Germline values: CDR1 SGHRS, CDR2 YFSETQ. Deletions cut 2 bases from V and 1 base from J, with 22 bases between. CDR3 amino acids: CASSFRTPTPSKSYEQYF. The CDR3 DNA reads as TGCGCCAGCAGCTTTCGTACTCCTACTCCTTCAAAATCCTACGAGCAGTACTTC. The full variable domain, rest sourced from reference TRBV5-1 and TRBJ2-7, is KAGVTQTPRYLIKTRGQQVTLSCSPISGHRSVSWYQQTPGQGLQFLFEYFSETQRNKGNFPGRFSGRQFSNSRSEMNVSTLELGDSALYLCASSFRTPTPSKSYEQYFGPGTRLTVT.

The CDR3 sequence is CASTPSALGSISNQPQHF. In DNA form, the CDR3 reads TGTGCCAGCACACCCTCGGCCCTGGGTTCTATTAGCAATCAGCCCCAGCATTTT. The chain combines TRBV4-2 with TRBJ1-5; D uncertain. The CDR3 sequence is 18 residues long. Germline loops: CDR1 LGHNA, CDR2 YNFKEQ. Trimming cost V 7 bases and J 0 bases, with 22 bases left between them.

V gene TRBV20-1 combines with J gene TRBJ1-5; D perhaps matches TRBD1 (6 bases). Per germline, CDR1 DFQATT and CDR2 SNEGSKA (reference sequence). CDR3 size: 16 residues. With 4 bases removed from V and 0 bases from J, the gap between germline ends came to 16 bases. Written as DNA, the CDR3 is TGCAGTGCTAAGGACAGAAGCCGGTTTAGCAATCAGCCCCAGCATTTT. It translates to CSAKDRSRFSNQPQHF.

This rearrangement joins TRBV6-2 or TRBV6-3 to TRBJ2-7, with 10 nucleotides matching TRBD1. CDR3 length: 14 residues. The trim removed 10 bases at V and 3 bases at J, leaving 9 bases unmatched. Germline values: CDR1 MNHEY, CDR2 SVGEGT. The CDR3 DNA reads as TGTGCCACGCAAGGGACAGGGGTCCTCTACGAGCAGTACTTC. Translated: CATQGTGVLYEQYF.

This chain uses TRBV4-3 with TRBJ2-7; D gene uncertain. CDR1 is LGHNA and CDR2 is YSLEER in the germline V gene. This CDR3 contains 15 residues. V lost 6 bases to trimming and J lost 3 bases, with 18 bases between them. Here the CDR3 DNA reads TGCGCCAGCAGACTCCGACTGGGGTCGCTCTACGAGCAGTACTTC. Encoded protein: CASRLRLGSLYEQYF.

This chain connects TRBV5-1 to TRBJ1-1; TRBD1 is a possible D gene (5 bases). CDR3 length: 14 residues. CDR1 is SGHRS and CDR2 is YFSETQ in the germline V gene. The ends were cut back, 0 bases at V and 8 bases at J, with 14 bases in the middle. The CDR3 sequence: CASSLVLQGTEAFF. In DNA, the CDR3 is TGCGCCAGCAGCTTGGTGTTGCAGGGAACGGAAGCTTTCTTT.

The rearrangement joins TRBV10-3 to TRBJ1-4; D gene uncertain. V dropped 8 bases and J dropped 6 bases, with 13 bases sitting between them. The germline gives CDR1 ENHRY, CDR2 SYGVKD. This CDR3 is built from 13 residues. The DNA for the CDR3 is TGTGCCATCCGAAACGGACGGGATGAAAAACTGTTTTTT. This encodes CAIRNGRDEKLFF.

The table lists this clonotype with a few counts. The chain is built from TRBV20-1 and TRBJ2-1; 12 positions match TRBD2. The CDR3 is 18 residues long. Germline trimming cut 1 base from V and 0 bases from J; bases unmatched to any gene: 7. Looked up from germline, CDR1 is DFQATT and CDR2 is SNEGSKA (reference sequence). This CDR3 reads CSARGSGLAGSSYNEQFF. CDR3 DNA: TGCAGTGCTAGAGGTAGTGGACTAGCGGGGAGCTCCTACAATGAGCAGTTCTTC.

V and J are TRBV7-2 and TRBJ2-1; unclear D gene. Germline lookup yields CDR1 SGHTA and CDR2 FQGNSA. V lost 2 bases to trimming and J lost 5 bases, with 7 bases between them. The CDR3 sequence is 13 residues long. CDR3 coding DNA: TGTGCCAGCAGCTTACCTCGAAACAATGAGCAGTTCTTC. This gives the protein CASSLPRNNEQFF.

This clonotype was picked up a small number of times. The chain recombines TRBV7-2 with TRBJ1-2; possible D gene TRBD1, 5 bases. V was cut by 5 bases and J by 7 bases, with 8 bases left in between. Germline V gene sequence: CDR1 SGHTA, CDR2 FQGNSA. This CDR3 region has 11 residues. CDR3 residues: CASSQGSGYTF. The CDR3, as DNA: TGTGCCAGCAGCCAGGGTAGTGGCTACACCTTC.

The chain uses TRBV5-1 and TRBJ1-1, with D perhaps TRBD1 (5 bases). Deletions cut 2 bases from V and 3 bases from J, with 5 bases between. This CDR3 has 12 amino acids. The V gene's germline CDR1 is SGHRS and CDR2 YFSETQ. CDR3 coding DNA: TGCGCCAGCAGCTTACAGGACACTGAAGCTTTCTTT. As protein: CASSLQDTEAFF.

There are a few counts of this clonotype. The genes are TRBV24-1 and TRBJ1-2; D possibly corresponds to TRBD1 (6 bases). The germline V gene encodes CDR1 KGHDR and CDR2 SFDVKD. V gave up 2 bases and J gave up 3 bases, with 15 bases separating them. This CDR3 contains 16 residues. The CDR3 bases are TGTGCCACCAGTGATTCCCGGACAGAATCGGACTATGGCTACACCTTC. Translated: CATSDSRTESDYGYTF.

The chain joins TRBV14 to TRBJ1-1; D is ambiguous. The CDR3 sequence is 14 residues long. The germline V gene encodes CDR1 SGHDN and CDR2 FVKESK. V was pared by 5 bases and J by 0 bases, with 10 bases between. CDR3 DNA: TGTGCCAGCAGCGTAAGGCATATGAACACTGAAGCTTTCTTT. Its translation is CASSVRHMNTEAFF.

Only a few counts were recorded for this clonotype. The chain carries TRBV12-3 or TRBV12-4 and TRBJ2-3; unclear D gene. The CDR3 has 16 residues. With 1 base removed from V and 2 bases from J, the gap between germline ends came to 13 bases. CDR3 protein: CASSLDAALNTDTQYF. The CDR3 region has the DNA TGTGCCAGCAGTTTAGATGCGGCCCTTAACACAGATACGCAGTATTTT.

The chain couples TRBV7-9 to TRBJ2-5; the D is unclear. Between the trimmed V and J ends, which lost 1 base and 7 bases, there was a span of 16 bases. CDR1 SEHNR and CDR2 FQNEAQ come from the germline V gene (reference sequence). This CDR3 spans 15 amino acids. Written as DNA, the CDR3 is TGTGCCAGCAGCTTAGAATCGGACCCCTCGTGGACCCAGTACTTC. Its protein product is CASSLESDPSWTQYF.

The J gene is TRBJ2-1, the V gene TRBV27; tentative D call: TRBD2 (5 bases). Per germline, CDR1 MNHEY and CDR2 SMNVEV (reference sequence). There are 13 residues in the CDR3. V shed 6 bases and J shed 8 bases, with 14 bases lying between them. The CDR3 DNA follows: TGTGCCAGCAGGAAAACTAGTATCGATGAGCAGTTCTTC. This sequence encodes CASRKTSIDEQFF.

This clonotype was counted a single time. J is TRBJ2-1 and V is TRBV11-2; no reliable D call. V shed 5 bases and J shed 2 bases, with 16 bases lying between them. The CDR3 extends over 16 amino acids. Germline CDR1 and CDR2: SGHAT and FQNNGV. CDR3 sequence (DNA): TGTGCCAGCAGCCTAATGAACTACCCAGCCTACAATGAGCAGTTCTTC. Amino acid sequence: CASSLMNYPAYNEQFF.

To note about this clonotype: This could be a read error, since a much larger clone is one nucleotide away. The chain joins TRBV5-4 to TRBJ1-1, with D possibly being TRBD1 (5 bases). The V and J ends lost 4 bases and 1 base respectively, with 20 bases between them. The CDR3 loop spans 17 amino acids. Per the germline V gene, CDR1 is SGHNT and CDR2 is YYREEE (reference sequence). The CDR3 spells CASSRYYAGQKNTEAFF. Here the CDR3 DNA reads TGTGCCAGCAGCCGCTATTATGCGGGGCAGAAGAACACTGAAGCTTTCTTT. The whole variable domain, filled in from reference TRBV5-4 and TRBJ1-1, reads ETGVTQSPTHLIKTRGQQVTLRCSSQSGHNTVSWYQQALGQGPQFIFQYYREEENGRGNFPPRFSGLQFPNYSSELNVNALELDDSALYLCASSRYYAGQKNTEAFFGQGTRLTVV.

This clonotype appeared a few times. This chain joins TRBV7-9 and TRBJ1-2; no definite D call. V shed 5 bases and J shed 4 bases, with 17 bases lying between them. Germline V gives CDR1 SEHNR, CDR2 FQNEAQ (reference sequence). There are 15 residues in the CDR3. The CDR3 sequence: CASSNDYWVIYGYTF. CDR3 sequence (DNA): TGTGCCAGCAGCAATGATTATTGGGTCATCTATGGCTACACCTTC.